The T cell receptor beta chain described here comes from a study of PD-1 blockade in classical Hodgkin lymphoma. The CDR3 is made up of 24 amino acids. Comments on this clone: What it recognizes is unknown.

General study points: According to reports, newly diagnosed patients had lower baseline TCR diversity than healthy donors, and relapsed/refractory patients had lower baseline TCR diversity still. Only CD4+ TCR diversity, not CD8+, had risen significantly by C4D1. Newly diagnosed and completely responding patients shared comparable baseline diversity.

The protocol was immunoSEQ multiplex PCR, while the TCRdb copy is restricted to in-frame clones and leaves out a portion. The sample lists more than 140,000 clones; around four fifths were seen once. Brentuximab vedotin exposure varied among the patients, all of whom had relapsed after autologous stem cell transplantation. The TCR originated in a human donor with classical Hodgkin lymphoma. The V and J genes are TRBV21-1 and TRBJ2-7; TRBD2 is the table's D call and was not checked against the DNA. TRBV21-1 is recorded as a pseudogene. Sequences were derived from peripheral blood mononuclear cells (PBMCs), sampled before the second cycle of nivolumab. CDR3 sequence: CASSKERYKSLAEYSGGDLYEQYF. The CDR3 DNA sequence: TGTGCCAGCAGCAAAGAACGATATAAGTCCTTGGCTGAATACTCTGGCGGGGACCTCTACGAGCAGTACTTC.